The present T cell receptor beta chain was sequenced within a study of cytomegalovirus exposure and HLA in healthy donors. Study-wide context: Among the roughly 400 genotyped donors, approximately 81% were placed in the Caucasian-associated ancestry cluster. Study results and limitations: It was taken for granted in presence/absence analyses that sequencing depth across donors was roughly uniform. Cytomegalovirus status was reportedly diagnosed by the classifier with high sensitivity and specificity. CMV serostatus was the only immune exposure information that was available.

CDR1 LNHDA and CDR2 SQIVND come from the germline V gene (reference sequence). J was trimmed by 9 bases and V by 8 bases; bases with no gene match: 22. The CDR3 covers 19 residues. Details on this clone: Its antigen is not known.

Primers for the PCR totalled 60 Vbeta and 13 Jbeta. Generated by immunoSEQ multiplex PCR, the TCRdb table keeps only in-frame clones and is missing some. The table shows 150,000 to 200,000 clones, with more than 60% occurring only once. The sequencing input was PBMCs. The origin of this receptor is a man in his late teens or twenties in good health and CMV-seropositive. The chain is built from TRBV19 and TRBJ2-1; 13 bases are a match to TRBD2. CDR3 protein: CASPPPGLAGIEKTGEQFF. Here the CDR3 DNA reads TGTGCCAGTCCCCCCCCGGGACTAGCGGGAATCGAGAAGACGGGTGAGCAGTTCTTC.